This T cell receptor (beta chain) was sequenced in a study of blood T cell repertoires in COVID-19. Study information: Researchers got acute and convalescent COVID-19 samples from the United States, Italy and Spain. The cDNA or gDNA used as material had been derived from T cells, B-cell-depleted T cells, or PBMCs.

CDR3 length: 15 amino acids. V was cut by 6 bases and J by 5 bases, with 16 bases left in between. From germline, CDR1 is SNHLY and CDR2 FYNNEI. In the source study's methods: Quantification of nucleated cells was approximated via reference gene primer amplification. The assay was immunoSEQ multiplex PCR, and TCRdb's table has in-frame clones only and misses some. From that table come the V and J calls and clone size; the DNA was used to work out D and trimming. Of fewer than 250,000 clones listed, roughly nine tenths are singletons. The source material was peripheral blood. This TCR came from a man aged 25-40 years with acute or convalescent COVID-19. The V gene is TRBV2, the J gene TRBJ2-2; the D gene is possibly TRBD1 (6 bases). CDR3 residues: CASRTTGGSTGELFF. Here the CDR3 DNA reads TGTGCCAGCAGGACGACTGGGGGCTCTACCGGGGAGCTGTTTTTT. Together with reference TRBV2 and TRBJ2-2, the CDR3 gives the full variable domain: EPEVTQTPSHQVTQMGQEVILRCVPISNHLYFYWYRQILGQKVEFLVSFYNNEISEKSEIFDDQFSVERPDGSNFTLKIRSTKLEDSAMYFCASRTTGGSTGELFFGEGSRLTVL.